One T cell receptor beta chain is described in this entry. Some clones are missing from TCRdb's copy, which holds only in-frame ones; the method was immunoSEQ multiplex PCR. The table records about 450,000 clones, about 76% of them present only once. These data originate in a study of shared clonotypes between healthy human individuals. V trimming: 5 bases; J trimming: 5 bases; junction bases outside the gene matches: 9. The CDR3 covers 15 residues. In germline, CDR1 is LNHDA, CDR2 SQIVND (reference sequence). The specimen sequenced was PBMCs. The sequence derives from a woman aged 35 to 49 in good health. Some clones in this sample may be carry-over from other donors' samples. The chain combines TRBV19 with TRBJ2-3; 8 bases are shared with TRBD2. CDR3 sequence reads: CASSPTGGGLDTQYF. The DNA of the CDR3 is TGTGCCAGTAGTCCCACCGGGGGGGGACTAGATACGCAGTATTTT.